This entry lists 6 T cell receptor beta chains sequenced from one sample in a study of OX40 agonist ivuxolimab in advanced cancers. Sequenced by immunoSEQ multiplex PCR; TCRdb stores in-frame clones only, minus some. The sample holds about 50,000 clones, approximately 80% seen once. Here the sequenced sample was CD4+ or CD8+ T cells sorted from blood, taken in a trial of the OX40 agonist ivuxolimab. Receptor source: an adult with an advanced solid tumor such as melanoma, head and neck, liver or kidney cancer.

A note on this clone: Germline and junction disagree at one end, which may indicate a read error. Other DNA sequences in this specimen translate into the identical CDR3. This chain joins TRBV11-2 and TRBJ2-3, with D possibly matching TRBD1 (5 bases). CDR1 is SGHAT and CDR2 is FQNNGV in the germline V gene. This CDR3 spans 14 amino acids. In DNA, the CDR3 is TGCGCCAGCAGCTTAGCCCCTACCCAGGGTACGCAGTATTTT. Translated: CASSLAPTQGTQYF.

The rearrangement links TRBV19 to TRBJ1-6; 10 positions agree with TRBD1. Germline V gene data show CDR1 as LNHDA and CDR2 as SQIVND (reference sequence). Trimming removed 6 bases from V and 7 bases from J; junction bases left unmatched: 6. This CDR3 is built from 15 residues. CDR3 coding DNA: TGTGCCAGTAGGAACCGGGACAGGGGAAATTCACCCCTCCACTTT. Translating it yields CASRNRDRGNSPLHF.

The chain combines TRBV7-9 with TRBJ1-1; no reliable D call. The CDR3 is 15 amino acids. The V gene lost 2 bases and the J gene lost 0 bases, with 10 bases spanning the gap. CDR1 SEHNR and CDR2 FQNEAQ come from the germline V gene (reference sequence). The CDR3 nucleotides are TGTGCCAGCAGCTTAAGCACCTTACTGAACACTGAAGCTTTCTTT. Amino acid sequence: CASSLSTLLNTEAFF.

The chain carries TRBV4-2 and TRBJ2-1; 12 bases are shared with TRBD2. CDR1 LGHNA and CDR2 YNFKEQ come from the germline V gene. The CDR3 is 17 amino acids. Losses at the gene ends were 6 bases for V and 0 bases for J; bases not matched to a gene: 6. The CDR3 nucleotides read TGTGCCAGCAGACCTACTAGCGGGAGGACCTCCTACAATGAGCAGTTCTTC. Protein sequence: CASRPTSGRTSYNEQFF.

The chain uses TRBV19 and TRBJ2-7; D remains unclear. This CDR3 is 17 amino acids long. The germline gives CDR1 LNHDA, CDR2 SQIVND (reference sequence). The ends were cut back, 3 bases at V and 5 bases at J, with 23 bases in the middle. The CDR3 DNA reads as TGTGCCAGTAGTATGGGGTCCCTAACCTCGACACGGAACGAGCAGTACTTC. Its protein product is CASSMGSLTSTRNEQYF.

The CDR3: CASSLPRQGTDTQYF. Written as DNA, the CDR3 is TGTGCCAGCAGCTTACCCCGGCAGGGAACAGATACGCAGTATTTT. The J gene is TRBJ2-3, the V gene TRBV7-9; D possibly corresponds to TRBD1 (5 bases). Germline assignment: CDR1 SEHNR and CDR2 FQNEAQ (reference sequence). The V gene lost 2 bases and the J gene lost 3 bases, with 12 bases spanning the gap. This CDR3 has 15 residues.